The 29 T cell receptor beta chains presented below share a single source sample, sequenced in a study of cytotoxic CD8 clonotypes in ibrutinib-treated CLL. Profiling relied on immunoSEQ multiplex PCR, and the TCRdb table lists in-frame clones only, not all of them. The table has some 300,000 clones, 80% seen once. Source: PBMCs, taken before ibrutinib treatment. The receptor set was obtained from a human donor with chronic lymphocytic leukemia.

This clone was picked up a small number of times. V usage is TRBV28 and J usage is TRBJ2-2; maybe TRBD1 (6 bases). The CDR3 sequence is 17 residues long. Germline assignment: CDR1 MDHEN and CDR2 SYDVKM. The V gene lost 3 bases and the J gene lost 3 bases, with 17 bases spanning the gap. The CDR3 DNA follows: TGTGCCAGCAGTTTTCCGAAAGGGGGACGGGACACCGGGGAGCTGTTTTTT. Translation gives CASSFPKGGRDTGELFF.

To note about this clone: The same CDR3 is also encoded by other DNA sequences in this sample. J is TRBJ1-2 and V is TRBV27, with D maybe TRBD1 (5 bases). The germline V and J ends were trimmed by 2 bases and 2 bases, with 9 bases remaining between them. CDR3 length: 14 residues. Germline V gene sequence: CDR1 MNHEY, CDR2 SMNVEV (reference sequence). CDR3 nucleotide sequence: TGTGCCAGCAGTTTAAGCAGGGCCAACTATGGCTACACCTTC. Protein product: CASSLSRANYGYTF.

The chain joins TRBV20-1 to TRBJ2-2; D is unresolved. CDR1 DFQATT and CDR2 SNEGSKA come from the germline V gene (reference sequence). There are 11 residues in the CDR3. V lost 6 bases to trimming and J lost 0 bases, with 2 bases between them. The CDR3 region is CSAANTGELFF. In DNA form, the CDR3 reads TGCAGTGCAGCGAACACCGGGGAGCTGTTTTTT.

This chain links TRBV6-5 with TRBJ2-7, with 7 nucleotides matching TRBD1. CDR1 and CDR2 from the germline V gene are MNHEY and SVGAGI. J gave up 4 bases and V 0 bases, and 0 bases lay outside the gene matches. The CDR3 contains 13 residues. The CDR3 protein is CASSYSTGYEQYF. In DNA form, the CDR3 reads TGTGCCAGCAGTTACTCGACAGGGTACGAGCAGTACTTC.

The chain joins TRBV28 to TRBJ1-2, with TRBD1 matching over 9 bases. The CDR3 consists of 15 residues. Germline V CDR1 and CDR2: MDHEN, SYDVKM. V shed 11 bases, J shed 1 base, and the junction held 11 bases outside the gene matches. The CDR3, as DNA: TGTGCCGGACGGACAGGGGAAGAGGGTAACTATGGCTACACCTTC. Its protein product is CAGRTGEEGNYGYTF.

The chain combines TRBV28 with TRBJ2-1; the D is unclear. The germline V gene has CDR1 MDHEN and CDR2 SYDVKM. Trimming took off 8 bases at V and 6 bases at J, with 17 bases between the two ends. The CDR3 has 14 amino acids. CDR3: CASGALRFGNEQFF. The CDR3 DNA reads as TGTGCCAGCGGAGCTCTTCGGTTTGGCAATGAGCAGTTCTTC.

This rearrangement joins TRBV19 to TRBJ2-1; D might be TRBD1 or TRBD2, each matching 5 bases. The V gene's germline CDR1 is LNHDA and CDR2 SQIVND (reference sequence). V lost 3 bases, J lost 8 bases, and 5 bases lay in between. This CDR3 contains 11 residues. CDR3 DNA: TGTGCCAGTAGTATGGGGGATGAGCAGTTCTTC. Encoded protein: CASSMGDEQFF.

This clone has a handful of counts. V is TRBV7-9 and J is TRBJ2-3; TRBD2 aligns across 8 bases. The CDR3 sequence is 14 residues long. Trimming cost V 5 bases and J 1 base; bases outside gene matches: 2. Germline CDR1 is SEHNR and CDR2 is FQNEAQ (reference sequence). The CDR3 region is CASSPGLGTDTQYF. Here the CDR3 DNA reads TGTGCCAGCAGCCCGGGACTAGGCACAGATACGCAGTATTTT.

This rearrangement joins TRBV5-4 to TRBJ1-1; D not certain. V shed 2 bases and J shed 3 bases, with 14 bases lying between them. The germline V gene has CDR1 SGHNT and CDR2 YYREEE (reference sequence). The CDR3 contains 15 residues. CDR3 bases: TGTGCCAGCAGCTTCGGAAACCCCTTGGACACTGAAGCTTTCTTT. It specifies CASSFGNPLDTEAFF. Filled out from reference TRBV5-4 and TRBJ1-1, the complete variable domain reads ETGVTQSPTHLIKTRGQQVTLRCSSQSGHNTVSWYQQALGQGPQFIFQYYREEENGRGNFPPRFSGLQFPNYSSELNVNALELDDSALYLCASSFGNPLDTEAFFGQGTRLTVV.

This clone turned up a few times. The chain is built from TRBV7-3 and TRBJ2-1; the match to TRBD2 covers 12 bases. The V gene end was trimmed by 2 bases and the J gene end by 6 bases; junction bases not matched to a gene: 8. CDR1 is SGHTA and CDR2 is FQGTGA in the germline V gene. The CDR3 is 17 residues long. CDR3 loop: CASSLLSGLAGPNEQFF. The CDR3 nucleotides are TGTGCCAGCAGCTTATTATCTGGACTAGCGGGACCCAATGAGCAGTTCTTC.

The V gene is TRBV15, the J gene TRBJ2-2; 8 bases map to TRBD1. The germline CDR1 and CDR2 sequences are LNHNV and YYDKDF (reference sequence). Trimming removed 3 bases from V and 4 bases from J; junction bases left unmatched: 10. The CDR3 covers 17 residues. The DNA of the CDR3 is TGTGCCACCAGCAGGCCGAGACAGGGGATATCCACCGGGGAGCTGTTTTTT. It yields the protein CATSRPRQGISTGELFF.

V gene TRBV25-1 combines with J gene TRBJ1-2; D remains unclear. The germline gives CDR1 MGHDK, CDR2 SYGVNS. With 4 bases removed from V and 5 bases from J, the gap between germline ends came to 17 bases. The CDR3 totals 15 residues. The CDR3 region is CASSVGSPQSYGYTF. In DNA, the CDR3 is TGTGCCAGCAGTGTTGGGTCGCCACAATCTTATGGCTACACCTTC.

The CDR3 region has the DNA TGTGCCAGCGGACCTATGCGAGGTACCGGGGAGCTGTTTTTT. Protein: CASGPMRGTGELFF. V gene TRBV13 combines with J gene TRBJ2-2, with D unclear. Trimming stripped 8 bases from V and 5 bases from J, with 15 bases between. Looked up from germline, CDR1 is PRHDT and CDR2 is FYEKMQ (reference sequence). CDR3 size: 14 residues.

The V call is TRBV10-3, the J call TRBJ2-7; 7 positions match TRBD2. V dropped 3 bases and J dropped 5; count of bases not matched to a gene: 10. The germline V gene encodes CDR1 ENHRY and CDR2 SYGVKD. The CDR3 loop spans 15 amino acids. This CDR3 reads CAISEFQAGVDEQYF. The CDR3 bases are TGTGCCATCAGTGAATTCCAGGCGGGAGTCGACGAGCAGTACTTC.

The V call is TRBV5-5, the J call TRBJ2-3; 9 bases are shared with TRBD2. The trim removed 4 bases at V and 7 bases at J, leaving 10 bases unmatched. Germline CDR1 SGHKS, CDR2 YYEKEE (reference sequence). This CDR3 is 15 amino acids long. The CDR3 spells CASSTREGLGNTQYF. The CDR3 DNA reads TGTGCCAGCAGCACGCGGGAGGGCCTAGGAAATACGCAGTATTTT.

This clone was detected only once. The chain uses TRBV27 and TRBJ2-5; the match to TRBD1 covers 9 bases. This CDR3 contains 12 residues. Germline CDR1 reads MNHEY; CDR2 reads SMNVEV (reference sequence). V gave up 6 bases and J gave up 5 bases; unmatched junction bases: 1. The CDR3 bases are TGTGCCAGCAGCGGGACAGGGGAGACCCAGTACTTC. Residues: CASSGTGETQYF.

V gene TRBV27 combines with J gene TRBJ2-2, with D uncertain. Per the germline V gene, CDR1 is MNHEY and CDR2 is SMNVEV (reference sequence). CDR3 length: 13 residues. V lost 8 bases, J lost 1 base, and 8 bases lay in between. The CDR3 spells CASSRQNTGELFF. CDR3 DNA sequence: TGTGCCAGCTCTAGACAGAACACCGGGGAGCTGTTTTTT.

In this sample, this clone turned up once. The chain is built from TRBV30 and TRBJ2-5, with 11 nucleotides matching TRBD1. The CDR3 totals 16 residues. Germline V gene sequence: CDR1 GTSNPN, CDR2 SVGIG (reference sequence). After removal of 3 bases from V and 2 bases from J, the junction contained 8 bases not matched to a gene. The CDR3 sequence: CAWRGQGAFLQETQYF. The DNA for the CDR3 is TGTGCCTGGAGAGGACAGGGGGCTTTTTTACAAGAGACCCAGTACTTC.

This chain uses TRBV27 with TRBJ2-7; D is undetermined. V lost 6 bases and J lost 5, with 14 bases in between. CDR3 length: 13 amino acids. Germline CDR1 is MNHEY and CDR2 is SMNVEV (reference sequence). The CDR3 nucleotides read TGTGCCAGCAGAGTCCACGGCGGTGACGAGCAGTACTTC. Translated: CASRVHGGDEQYF.

The V gene is TRBV18, the J gene TRBJ1-2; TRBD1 matches at 11 bases. V lost 6 bases and J lost 7; bases outside the gene matches: 7. CDR1 KGHSH and CDR2 LQKENI come from the germline V gene. The CDR3 has 14 amino acids. The CDR3 DNA follows: TGTGCCAGCTCGACCGGACAGGGGGCTTCTGGCTACACCTTC. Translating it yields CASSTGQGASGYTF. The variable domain in full, with the rest retrieved from reference TRBV18 and TRBJ1-2, is NAGVMQNPRHLVRRRGQEARLRCSPMKGHSHVYWYRQLPEEGLKFMVYLQKENIIDESGMPKERFSAEFPKEGPSILRIQQVVRGDSAAYFCASSTGQGASGYTFGSGTRLTVV.

A note on this clone: This specimen includes other DNA sequences encoding the same CDR3. J is TRBJ2-7 and V is TRBV30; tentatively, D is TRBD1 or TRBD2 (5 bases each). V was cut by 0 bases and J by 0 bases, with 6 bases left in between. Per germline, CDR1 GTSNPN and CDR2 SVGIG (reference sequence). This CDR3 region has 13 residues. This chain's CDR3 is CAWSVGVSYEQYF. Written as DNA, the CDR3 is TGTGCCTGGAGTGTGGGGGTCTCCTACGAGCAGTACTTC. Full variable domain (outside the CDR3, taken from reference TRBV30 and TRBJ2-7): SQTIHQWPATLVQPVGSPLSLECTVEGTSNPNLYWYRQAAGRGLQLLFYSVGIGQISSEVPQNLSASRPQDRQFILSSKKLLLSDSGFYLCAWSVGVSYEQYFGPGTRLTVT.

The chain has TRBV30 and TRBJ1-1; D unresolved. Trimming pared 2 bases from V and 6 bases from J, leaving 7 bases between. Germline assignment: CDR1 GTSNPN and CDR2 SVGIG (reference sequence). The CDR3 contains 11 residues. The DNA of the CDR3 is TGTGCCTGGAGTACTTTGGCTGAAGCTTTCTTT. As protein: CAWSTLAEAFF.

This clone has only one observation. The chain couples TRBV6-5 to TRBJ1-4, with D perhaps TRBD1 (5 bases). There are 16 residues in the CDR3. V was cut by 4 bases and J by 0 bases, with 12 bases left in between. Germline CDR1 MNHEY, CDR2 SVGAGI. CDR3 region: CASSFQGPPTNEKLFF. CDR3 in DNA: TGTGCCAGCAGTTTCCAGGGACCGCCAACTAATGAAAAACTGTTTTTT.

This chain connects TRBV7-9 to TRBJ2-7; 9 positions agree with TRBD1. Germline loops: CDR1 SEHNR, CDR2 FQNEAQ (reference sequence). Germline trimming cut 6 bases from V and 2 bases from J; bases unmatched to any gene: 8. CDR3 length: 15 amino acids. CDR3 sequence: CASRTYRDRAYEQYF. CDR3 in DNA: TGTGCCAGCAGGACTTACCGGGACAGGGCCTACGAGCAGTACTTC.

J is TRBJ2-3 and V is TRBV11-2; D could derive from TRBD1 or TRBD2 (5 bases each). CDR1 and CDR2 (germline): SGHAT, FQNNGV. V was clipped by 4 bases and J by 1 base, with 15 bases between them. The CDR3 has 16 residues. CDR3 sequence (DNA): TGTGCCAGCAGCTCTGGGACGAGACTTGGCACAGATACGCAGTATTTT. It codes for CASSSGTRLGTDTQYF.

This clone has only one observation. The CDR3 loop is CASSTLTSFGELFF. The CDR3 DNA sequence: TGTGCCAGCAGCACGCTGACTAGTTTCGGGGAGCTGTTTTTT. The chain carries TRBV9 and TRBJ2-2; D possibly corresponds to TRBD2 (6 bases). The V end was cut by 4 bases, the J end by 7 bases, with 14 bases between. This CDR3 has 14 amino acids. Germline assignment: CDR1 SGDLS and CDR2 YYNGEE.

The chain joins TRBV5-1 to TRBJ2-5; 7 bases align to TRBD2. Germline trimming cut 6 bases from V and 5 bases from J; bases unmatched to any gene: 10. From germline, CDR1 is SGHRS and CDR2 YFSETQ. CDR3 size: 14 residues. CDR3: CASNPSGPRETQYF. The CDR3 DNA reads TGCGCCAGCAACCCTAGCGGACCAAGGGAGACCCAGTACTTC.

The V and J genes are TRBV9 and TRBJ2-1, with TRBD2 identical over 8 bases. From germline, CDR1 is SGDLS and CDR2 YYNGEE. The CDR3 is made up of 16 amino acids. The junction had 7 bases not matched to a gene; V was cut back by 2 bases and J by 3 bases. As DNA, the CDR3 is TGTGCCAGCAGCGTTCAGGGTAGCGGGAACTACAATGAGCAGTTCTTC. Translating gives CASSVQGSGNYNEQFF. The full variable domain, with the rest looked up from reference TRBV9 and TRBJ2-1, is DSGVTQTPKHLITATGQRVTLRCSPRSGDLSVYWYQQSLDQGLQFLIQYYNGEERAKGNILERFSAQQFPDLHSELNLSSLELGDSALYFCASSVQGSGNYNEQFFGPGTRLTVL.

The table lists this clone with a count of one. The chain is built from TRBV18 and TRBJ1-2; 7 positions match TRBD1. The CDR3 loop spans 14 amino acids. Germline values: CDR1 KGHSH, CDR2 LQKENI. The V segment lost 4 bases and the J segment 4 bases; nucleotides outside the gene matches: 6. The CDR3 reads CASSLPTGRYGYTF. The CDR3 nucleotides are TGTGCCAGCTCACTCCCGACAGGGCGCTATGGCTACACCTTC. Complete variable domain (other parts from reference TRBV18 and TRBJ1-2): NAGVMQNPRHLVRRRGQEARLRCSPMKGHSHVYWYRQLPEEGLKFMVYLQKENIIDESGMPKERFSAEFPKEGPSILRIQQVVRGDSAAYFCASSLPTGRYGYTFGSGTRLTVV.